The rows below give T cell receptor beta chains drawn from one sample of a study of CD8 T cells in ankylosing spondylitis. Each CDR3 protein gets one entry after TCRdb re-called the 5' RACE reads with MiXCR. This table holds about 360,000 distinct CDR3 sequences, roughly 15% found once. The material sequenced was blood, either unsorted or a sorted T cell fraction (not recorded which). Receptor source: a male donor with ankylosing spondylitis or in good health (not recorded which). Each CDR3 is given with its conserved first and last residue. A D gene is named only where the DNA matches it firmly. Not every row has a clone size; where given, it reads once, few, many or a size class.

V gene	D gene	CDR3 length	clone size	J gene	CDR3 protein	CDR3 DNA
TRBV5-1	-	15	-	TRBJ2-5	CASSSMTALQETQYF	TGCGCCAGCAGCTCCATGACGGCTTTGCAAGAGACCCAGTACTTC
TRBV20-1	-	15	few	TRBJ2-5	CSARDPRRAQETQYF	TGCAGTGCTAGAGACCCCCGACGGGCCCAAGAGACCCAGTACTTC
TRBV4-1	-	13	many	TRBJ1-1	CASSQGYSAEAFF	TGCGCCAGCAGCCAAGGATACAGCGCTGAAGCTTTCTTT
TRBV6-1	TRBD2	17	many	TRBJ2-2	CASNKAGGSFVAGELFF	TGTGCCAGCAACAAAGCGGGAGGGAGCTTTGTAGCCGGGGAGCTGTTTTTT
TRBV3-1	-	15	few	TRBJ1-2	CASSQLAGRNYGYTF	TGTGCCAGCAGCCAACTGGCCGGCCGCAACTATGGCTACACCTTC
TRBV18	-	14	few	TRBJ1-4	CASSPAGVNEKLFF	TGTGCCAGCTCACCCGCAGGGGTTAATGAAAAACTGTTTTTT
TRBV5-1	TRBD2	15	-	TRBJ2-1	CASSRTSGGAGAQFF	TGCGCCAGCAGCCGGACTAGCGGGGGGGCCGGGGCGCAGTTCTTC
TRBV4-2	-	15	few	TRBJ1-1	CASSLEQLANTEAFF	TGTGCCAGCAGCCTCGAACAGCTAGCGAACACTGAAGCTTTCTTT
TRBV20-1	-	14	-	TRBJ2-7	CSARDPTGSYEQYF	TGCAGTGCTAGAGATCCGACGGGATCCTACGAGCAGTACTTC
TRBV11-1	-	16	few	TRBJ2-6	CASSRWVETGANVLTF	TGTGCCAGCAGCCGATGGGTTGAGACTGGGGCCAACGTCCTGACTTTC
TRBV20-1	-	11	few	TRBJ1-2	CSATGVYGYTF	TGCAGTGCTACAGGGGTCTATGGCTACACCTTC
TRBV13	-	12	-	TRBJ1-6	CASSSYNSPLHF	TGTGCCAGCAGCTCCTATAATTCACCCCTCCACTTT
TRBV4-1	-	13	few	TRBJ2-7	CATPGPAFYEQYF	TGCGCCACTCCAGGGCCGGCATTCTACGAGCAGTACTTC
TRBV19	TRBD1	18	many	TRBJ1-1	CASSTRTGPGGVNTEAFF	TGTGCCAGTAGTACCAGGACAGGGCCCGGGGGCGTGAACACTGAAGCTTTCTTT
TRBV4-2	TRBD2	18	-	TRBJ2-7	CASSQDTVGGTSSYEQYF	TGTGCCAGCAGCCAAGATACCGTCGGAGGGACTAGCAGCTACGAGCAGTACTTC
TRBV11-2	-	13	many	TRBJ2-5	CASSPGRVETQYF	TGTGCCAGCAGCCCAGGGAGAGTAGAGACCCAGTACTTC
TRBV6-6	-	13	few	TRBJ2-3	CASRSGRLDTQYF	TGTGCCAGCAGATCGGGACGTCTCGATACGCAGTATTTT
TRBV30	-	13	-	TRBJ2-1	CAWSKDLLNEQFF	TGTGCCTGGAGTAAGGACTTACTAAATGAGCAGTTCTTC
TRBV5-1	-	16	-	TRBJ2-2	CASSLVGGKDTGELFF	TGCGCCAGCAGCTTGGTAGGGGGAAAGGACACCGGGGAGCTGTTTTTT
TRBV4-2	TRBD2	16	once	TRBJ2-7	CASSQVRTSGSNEQYF	TGTGCCAGCAGCCAAGTCCGGACTAGCGGGAGCAACGAGCAGTACTTC
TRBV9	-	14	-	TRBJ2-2	CASSVGRQPGELFF	TGTGCCAGCAGCGTGGGGCGGCAACCCGGGGAGCTGTTTTTT
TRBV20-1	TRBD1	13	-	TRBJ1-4	CSGLDRREEKLFF	TGCAGTGGGCTGGACAGGCGTGAGGAAAAACTGTTTTTT
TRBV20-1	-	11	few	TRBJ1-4	CSFNPGPGTIF	TGCAGCTTCAATCCGGGACCGGGGACGATTTTT
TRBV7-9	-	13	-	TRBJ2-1	CASSSLGFLEQFF	TGTGCCAGCAGCTCGCTCGGGTTCCTTGAGCAGTTCTTC
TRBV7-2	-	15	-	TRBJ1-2	CASSLVGQVAYGYTF	TGTGCCAGCAGCTTAGTGGGGCAGGTGGCCTATGGCTACACCTTC
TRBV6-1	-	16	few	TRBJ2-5	CASSDRPLGGQETQYF	TGTGCCAGCAGTGATCGACCTCTTGGGGGTCAAGAGACCCAGTACTTC
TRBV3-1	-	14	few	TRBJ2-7	CASSQDRDIYEQYF	TGTGCCAGCAGCCAAGATCGGGACATCTACGAGCAGTACTTC
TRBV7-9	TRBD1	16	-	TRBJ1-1	CASSFGTVYMNTEAFF	TGTGCCAGCAGCTTTGGGACAGTGTACATGAACACTGAAGCTTTCTTT